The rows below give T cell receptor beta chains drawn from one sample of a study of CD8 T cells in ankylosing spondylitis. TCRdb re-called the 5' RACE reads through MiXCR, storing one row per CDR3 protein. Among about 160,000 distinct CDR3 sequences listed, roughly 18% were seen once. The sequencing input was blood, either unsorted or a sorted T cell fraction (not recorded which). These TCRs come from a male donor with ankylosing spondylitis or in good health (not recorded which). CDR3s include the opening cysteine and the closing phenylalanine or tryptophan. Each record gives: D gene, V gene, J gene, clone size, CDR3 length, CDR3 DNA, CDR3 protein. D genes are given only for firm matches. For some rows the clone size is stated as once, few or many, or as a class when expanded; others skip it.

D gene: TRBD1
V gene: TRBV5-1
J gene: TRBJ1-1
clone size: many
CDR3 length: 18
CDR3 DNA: TGCGCCAGCAGCCTGGTACCACCGGGCCAGGGGGCGAACACTGAAGCTTTCTTT
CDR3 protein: CASSLVPPGQGANTEAFF

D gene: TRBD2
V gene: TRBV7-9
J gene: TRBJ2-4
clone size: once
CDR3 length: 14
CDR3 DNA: TGTGCCAGCAGCCAGGGACTAGGAGAAAACATTCAGTACTTC
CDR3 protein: CASSQGLGENIQYF

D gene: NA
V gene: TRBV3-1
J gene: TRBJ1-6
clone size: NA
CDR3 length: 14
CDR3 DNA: TGTGCCAGCAGCCAGGGGAGGGGAGGTTCACACCTCCACTTT
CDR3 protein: CASSQGRGGSHLHF

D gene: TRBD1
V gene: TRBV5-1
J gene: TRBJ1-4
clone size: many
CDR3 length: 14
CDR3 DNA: TGCGCCAGCAGCAGACAGGGCCCTAATGAAAAACTGTTTTTT
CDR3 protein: CASSRQGPNEKLFF

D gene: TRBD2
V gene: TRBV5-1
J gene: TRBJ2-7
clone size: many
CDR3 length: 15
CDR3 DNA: TGCGCCAGCAGCCAGACTAGCGGGAGTGTCTACGAGCAGTACTTC
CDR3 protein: CASSQTSGSVYEQYF

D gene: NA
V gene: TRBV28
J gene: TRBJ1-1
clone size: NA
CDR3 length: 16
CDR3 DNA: TGTGCCAGCTCCTTTGGACGGCTTACCATGAACACTGAAGCTTTCTTT
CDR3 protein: CASSFGRLTMNTEAFF

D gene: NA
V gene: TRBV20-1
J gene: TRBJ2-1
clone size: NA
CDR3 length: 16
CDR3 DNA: TGCAGTGCTAGAGATCCCGCATCCCTACTTGTTATGCAGCAGTTCTTC
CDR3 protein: CSARDPASLLVMQQFF

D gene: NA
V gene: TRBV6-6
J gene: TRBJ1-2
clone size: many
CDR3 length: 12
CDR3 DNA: TGTGCCAGTGTGGGGGGGGACTATGGCTACACCTTC
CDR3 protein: CASVGGDYGYTF

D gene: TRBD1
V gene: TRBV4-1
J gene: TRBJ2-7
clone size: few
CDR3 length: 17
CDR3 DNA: TGCGCCAGCAGCCAAGATGGGCGACAGGGGTCCGTCTACGAGCAGTACTTC
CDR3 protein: CASSQDGRQGSVYEQYF

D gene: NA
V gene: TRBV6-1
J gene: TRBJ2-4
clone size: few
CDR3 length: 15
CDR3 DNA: TGTGCCAGCAGTCCGGGTGGACTAGCCAAAAACATTCAGTACTTC
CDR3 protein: CASSPGGLAKNIQYF

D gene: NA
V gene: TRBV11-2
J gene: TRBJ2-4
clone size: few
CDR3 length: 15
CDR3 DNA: TGTGCCAGCAGATCGACCGCACAGCTAAAAAACATTCAGTACTTC
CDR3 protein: CASRSTAQLKNIQYF

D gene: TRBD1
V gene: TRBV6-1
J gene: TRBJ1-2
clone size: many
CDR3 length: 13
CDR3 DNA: TGTGCCAGCAGGGGGGGGACAGTCTATGGCTACACCTTC
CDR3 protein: CASRGGTVYGYTF

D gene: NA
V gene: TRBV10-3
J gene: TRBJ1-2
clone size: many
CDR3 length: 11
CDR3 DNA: TGTGCCATCAGTGAGTCGGGATTCTACACCTTC
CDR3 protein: CAISESGFYTF

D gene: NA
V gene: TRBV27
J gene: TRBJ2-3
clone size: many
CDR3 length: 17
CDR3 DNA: TGTGCCAGCAGTTTATCTTTTTCAGCACAGAGCACAGATACGCAGTATTTT
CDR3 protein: CASSLSFSAQSTDTQYF

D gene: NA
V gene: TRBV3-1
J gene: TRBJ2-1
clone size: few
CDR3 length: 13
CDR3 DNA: TGTGCCAGCAGCTCTCAAAGAGGGACAGAGCAGTTCTTC
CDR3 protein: CASSSQRGTEQFF

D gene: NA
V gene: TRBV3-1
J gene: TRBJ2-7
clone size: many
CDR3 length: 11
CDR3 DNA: TGTGCCAGCAGCCAAGGAGGAGACAGCTACTTC
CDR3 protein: CASSQGGDSYF

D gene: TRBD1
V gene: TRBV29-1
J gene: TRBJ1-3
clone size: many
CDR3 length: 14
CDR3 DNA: TGCAGCGTTGAGGACAGGTATTCTGGAAACACCATATATTTT
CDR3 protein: CSVEDRYSGNTIYF

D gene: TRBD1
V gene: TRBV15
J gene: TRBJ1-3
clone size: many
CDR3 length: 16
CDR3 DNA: TGTGCCACCAGCAGGGCCCGGACAGGGGGCATAGACACCATATATTTT
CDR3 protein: CATSRARTGGIDTIYF

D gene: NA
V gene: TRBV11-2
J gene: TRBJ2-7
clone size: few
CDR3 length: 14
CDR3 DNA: TGTGCCAGCAGCTTAGAACTGAGCTCCTACGAGCAGTACTTC
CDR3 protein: CASSLELSSYEQYF

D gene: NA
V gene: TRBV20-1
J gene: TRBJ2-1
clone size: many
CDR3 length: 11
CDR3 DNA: TGCAGTGCTAGAGCCTATAATCAGCAGTTCTTC
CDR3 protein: CSARAYNQQFF

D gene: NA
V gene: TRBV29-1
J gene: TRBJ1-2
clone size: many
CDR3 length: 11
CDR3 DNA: TGCAGCGTCCAGGGGATGGATGGCTACACCTTC
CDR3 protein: CSVQGMDGYTF

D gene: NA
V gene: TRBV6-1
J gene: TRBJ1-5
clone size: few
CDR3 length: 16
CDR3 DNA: TGTGCCAGCAGGCCTATATCCGGAGCGAGCAATCAGCCCCAGCATTTT
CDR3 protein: CASRPISGASNQPQHF

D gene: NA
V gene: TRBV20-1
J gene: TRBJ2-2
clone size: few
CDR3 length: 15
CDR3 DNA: TGCAGTGCTAGAGATAAGGGGAAGAACACCGGGGAGCTGTTTTTT
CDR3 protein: CSARDKGKNTGELFF

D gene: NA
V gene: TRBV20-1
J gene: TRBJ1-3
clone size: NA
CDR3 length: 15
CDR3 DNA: TGCAGTGCTAGGAAGGCGGGGAACTCTGGAAACACCATATATTTT
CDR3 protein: CSARKAGNSGNTIYF

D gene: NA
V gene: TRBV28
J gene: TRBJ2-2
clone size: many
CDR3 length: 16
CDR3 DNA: TGTGCCAGCAGTTTAGATTTAGGGGGGAGCACCGGGGAGCTGTTTTTT
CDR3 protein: CASSLDLGGSTGELFF

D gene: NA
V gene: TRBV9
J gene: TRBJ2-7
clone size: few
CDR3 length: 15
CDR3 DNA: TGTGCCAGCAGCGTAGGGCAGAAACCAACCTACGAGCAGTACTTC
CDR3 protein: CASSVGQKPTYEQYF

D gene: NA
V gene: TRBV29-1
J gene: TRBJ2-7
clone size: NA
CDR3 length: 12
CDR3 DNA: TGCAGCGTTGTGGGGCCCGGGAACGAGCAGTACTTC
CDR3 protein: CSVVGPGNEQYF

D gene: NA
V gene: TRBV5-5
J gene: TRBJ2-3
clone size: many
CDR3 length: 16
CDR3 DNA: TGTGCCAGCAGCTTATCCCCGGGACTGGCAACAGATACGCAGTATTTT
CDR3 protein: CASSLSPGLATDTQYF

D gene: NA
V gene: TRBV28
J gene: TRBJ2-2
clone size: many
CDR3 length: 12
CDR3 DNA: TGTGCCAGCTTTCGGGGGCCCGGGGAGCTGTTTTTT
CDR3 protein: CASFRGPGELFF

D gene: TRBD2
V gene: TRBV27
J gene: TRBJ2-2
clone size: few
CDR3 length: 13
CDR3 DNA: TGTGCCAGCAGTTTTAGCGGGAGCCGGATACTGTTTTTT
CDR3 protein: CASSFSGSRILFF

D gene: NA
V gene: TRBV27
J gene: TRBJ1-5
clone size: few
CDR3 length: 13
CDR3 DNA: TGTGCCAGCAGTCCGACCCAAGGGCAGCCCCAGCATTTT
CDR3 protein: CASSPTQGQPQHF

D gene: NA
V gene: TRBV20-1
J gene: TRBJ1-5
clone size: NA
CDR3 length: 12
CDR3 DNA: TGCAGTGCTGAAACAGGCGATCAGCCCCAGCATTTT
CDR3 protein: CSAETGDQPQHF

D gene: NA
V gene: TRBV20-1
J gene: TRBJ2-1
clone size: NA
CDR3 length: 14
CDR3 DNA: TGCAGTGCTAGTCCGGGACTGGGGTTCAATGAGCAGTTCTTC
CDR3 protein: CSASPGLGFNEQFF

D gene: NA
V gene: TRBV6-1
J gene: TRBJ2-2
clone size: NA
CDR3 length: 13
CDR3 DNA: TGTGCCAGCAGAAGACGGAGCACCGGGGAGCTGTTTTTT
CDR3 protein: CASRRRSTGELFF

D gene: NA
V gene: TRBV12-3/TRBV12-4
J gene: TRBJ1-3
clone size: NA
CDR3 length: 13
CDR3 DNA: TGTGCCAGCACCAGGGACGCTGGAAACACCATATATTTT
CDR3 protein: CASTRDAGNTIYF

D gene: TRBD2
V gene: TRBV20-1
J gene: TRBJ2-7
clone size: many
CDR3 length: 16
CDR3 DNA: TGCAGTGCTAGTTCCCCGACTAGCGGGAGACTATACGAGCAGTACTTC
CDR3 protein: CSASSPTSGRLYEQYF

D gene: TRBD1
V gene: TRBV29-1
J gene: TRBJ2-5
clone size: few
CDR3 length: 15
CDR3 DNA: TGCAGCGTTGAAGACGGTAGGGGGCGAGTAGAGACCCAGTACTTC
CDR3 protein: CSVEDGRGRVETQYF

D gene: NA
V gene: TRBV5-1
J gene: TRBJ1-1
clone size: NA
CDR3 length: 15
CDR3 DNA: TGCGCCAGCAGCATGGAGGACAGACGGAACACTGAAGCTTTCTTT
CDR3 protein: CASSMEDRRNTEAFF

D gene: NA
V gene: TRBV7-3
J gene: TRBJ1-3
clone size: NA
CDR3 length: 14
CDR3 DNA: TGTGCCAGCAGCTTAAACTCCAATGAAAACACCATATATTTT
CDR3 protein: CASSLNSNENTIYF

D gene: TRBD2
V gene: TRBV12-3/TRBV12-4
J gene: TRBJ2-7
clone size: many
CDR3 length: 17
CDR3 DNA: TGTGCCAGCAGTGTCAAAGGGACTAGCATTCGGTCCTACGAGCAGTACTTC
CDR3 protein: CASSVKGTSIRSYEQYF

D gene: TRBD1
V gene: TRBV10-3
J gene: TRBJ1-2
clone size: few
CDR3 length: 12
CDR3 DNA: TGTGCCATCAGTGAACAGGGGGCAGACTACACCTTC
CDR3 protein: CAISEQGADYTF

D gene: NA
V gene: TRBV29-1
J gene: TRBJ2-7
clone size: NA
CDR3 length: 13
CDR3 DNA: TGCAGCGTTGTTTTCCCAGGGTCCTACGAGCAGTACTTC
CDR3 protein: CSVVFPGSYEQYF

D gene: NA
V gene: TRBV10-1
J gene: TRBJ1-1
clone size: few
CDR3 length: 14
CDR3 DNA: TGCGCCAGCAGTGAGTCGTTGGTTAGGGCTGAAGCTTTCTTT
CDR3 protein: CASSESLVRAEAFF

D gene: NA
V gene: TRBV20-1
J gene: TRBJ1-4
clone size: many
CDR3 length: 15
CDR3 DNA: TGCAGTGCTAGAGATCATGGGCCAACTAATGAAAAACTGTTTTTT
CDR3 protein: CSARDHGPTNEKLFF

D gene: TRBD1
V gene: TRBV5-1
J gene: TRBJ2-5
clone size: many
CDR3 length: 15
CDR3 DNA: TGCGCCAGCAGCTCCCGGGACAGGGGGCCGGAGACCCAGTACTTC
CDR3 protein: CASSSRDRGPETQYF

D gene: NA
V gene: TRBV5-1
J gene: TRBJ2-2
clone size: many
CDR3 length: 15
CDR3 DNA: TGCGCCAGCAGCTTGGCCGACTACAACACCGGGGAGCTGTTTTTT
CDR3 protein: CASSLADYNTGELFF

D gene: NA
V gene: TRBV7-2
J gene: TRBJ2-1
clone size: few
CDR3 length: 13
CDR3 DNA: TGTGCCAGCAGCTTAAACACGTACAATGAGCAGTTCTTC
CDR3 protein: CASSLNTYNEQFF

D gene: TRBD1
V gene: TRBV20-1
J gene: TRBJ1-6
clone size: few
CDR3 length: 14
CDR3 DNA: TGCAGTGCTAGACTCGGACAGGGGAATTCACCCCTCCACTTT
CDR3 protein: CSARLGQGNSPLHF

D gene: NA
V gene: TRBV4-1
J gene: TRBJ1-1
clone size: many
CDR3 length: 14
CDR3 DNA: TGCGCCAGCAGCCAATGGGGACCAAACACTGAAGCTTTCTTT
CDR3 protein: CASSQWGPNTEAFF

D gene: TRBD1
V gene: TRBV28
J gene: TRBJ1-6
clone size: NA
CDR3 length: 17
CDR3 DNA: TGTGCCAGCAGTGATCCGGGACAGCACTCCTATAATTCACCCCTCCACTTT
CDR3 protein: CASSDPGQHSYNSPLHF

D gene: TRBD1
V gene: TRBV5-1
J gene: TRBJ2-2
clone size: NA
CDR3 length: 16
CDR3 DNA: TGCGCCAGCAGCTTGCGACAGGGGGCGCTCACCGGGGAGCTGTTTTTT
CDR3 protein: CASSLRQGALTGELFF

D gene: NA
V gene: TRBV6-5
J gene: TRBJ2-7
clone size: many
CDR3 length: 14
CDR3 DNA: TGTGCCAGCAGTTCCGGGCTGTACTCCTACGAGCAGTACTTC
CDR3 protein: CASSSGLYSYEQYF

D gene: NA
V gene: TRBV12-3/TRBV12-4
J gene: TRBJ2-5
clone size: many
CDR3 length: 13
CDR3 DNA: TGTGCCAGCAGTTTGAGCCACGAGGAGACCCAGTACTTC
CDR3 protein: CASSLSHEETQYF

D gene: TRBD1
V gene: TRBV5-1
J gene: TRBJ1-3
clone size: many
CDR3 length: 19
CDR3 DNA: TGCGCCAGCAGCTTGGTGGCAGGGGGGGATGACTTCTCTGGAAACACCATATATTTT
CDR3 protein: CASSLVAGGDDFSGNTIYF

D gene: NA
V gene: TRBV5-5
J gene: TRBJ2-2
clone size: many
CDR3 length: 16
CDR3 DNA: TGTGCCAGCAGCTTCGGGCAGGGGCGTAACACCGGGGAGCTGTTTTTT
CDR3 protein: CASSFGQGRNTGELFF